This T cell receptor (beta chain) originates from a study of blood T cell repertoires in COVID-19. Study as a whole: Whether acute or convalescent, the COVID-19 samples came from the United States, Italy and Spain. The analysed material was cDNA or gDNA that came from T cells, B-cell-depleted T cells, or PBMCs.

CDR1 and CDR2 from the germline V gene are SGHRS and YFSETQ. V was clipped by 6 bases and J by 3 bases; unmatched bases: 7. This CDR3 is 14 amino acids long. In the authors' methods: Amplified reference gene primers provided the basis for estimating nucleated cell counts. The data were produced by immunoSEQ multiplex PCR, yet TCRdb's version contains in-frame clones alone and is incomplete. V, J and clone size reflect that table, while D and trimming were determined from the DNA. The sample records 190,000 or so clones, around nine tenths being singletons. The sequence derives from a man between 60 and 75 years old who had recovered from COVID-19. V and J are TRBV5-1 and TRBJ2-3, with 7 bases matching TRBD2. Sequencing was done on a sample of peripheral blood. The CDR3 sequence is CASTGGGTTDTQYF. The CDR3 nucleotides read TGCGCCAGCACTGGGGGAGGGACGACAGATACGCAGTATTTT.